One sample yielded the 19 T cell receptor beta chains listed below, sequenced in a study of human T cells and chemical hapten exposure. TCRdb fed the RACE reads into MiXCR, producing one record per CDR3 protein. This table has approximately 75,000 distinct CDR3 sequences, around 8.8% appearing once. The sample's time point: patch test 2, 6 weeks after DPC sensitization. As to treatment: therapeutic diphenylcyclopropenone sensitization with weekly scalp DPC. The starting material was whole blood, obtained in connection with sensitization to the hapten diphenylcyclopropenone (DPC). These TCRs come from a woman aged 45-59 years with alopecia areata. Some clones in this sample may be carry-over from other donors' samples.

J is TRBJ2-7 and V is TRBV6-6; D possibly corresponds to TRBD1 (6 bases). CDR3 length: 13 amino acids. V was pared by 0 bases and J by 4 bases, with 7 bases between. Germline assignment: CDR1 MNHNY and CDR2 SVGAGI (reference sequence). This CDR3 reads CASSYSRGYEQYF. CDR3 in DNA: TGTGCCAGCAGTTACTCGAGGGGGTACGAGCAGTACTTC.

This clonotype was counted many times. The chain employs TRBV29-1 and TRBJ2-3; a weak D match, TRBD1 (5 bases). V was cut by 4 bases and J by 0 bases, with 8 bases left in between. Germline values: CDR1 SQVTM, CDR2 ANQGSEA. This CDR3 has 13 residues. The CDR3 nucleotides read TGCAGCGTTGGGGGCCGGAGCACAGATACGCAGTATTTT. Amino acids: CSVGGRSTDTQYF.

This clonotype was found once. Here the CDR3 DNA reads TGTGCCAGCAGCCAAGATCCTCGGAGGGGCAATACGAACACCGGGGAGCTGTTTTTT. This codes for CASSQDPRRGNTNTGELFF. The chain has TRBV3-1 and TRBJ2-2, with D possibly being TRBD2 (6 bases). V was trimmed by 0 bases and J by 0 bases, leaving 17 bases between them. Germline CDR1 is LGHDT and CDR2 is YNNKEL (reference sequence). The CDR3 runs to 19 residues. Drawing the rest from reference TRBV3-1 and TRBJ2-2, the complete variable domain is DTAVSQTPKYLVTQMGNDKSIKCEQNLGHDTMYWYKQDSKKFLKIMFSYNNKELIINETVPNRFSPKSPDKAHLNLHINSLELGDSAVYFCASSQDPRRGNTNTGELFFGEGSRLTVL.

This clonotype occurred a few times. This chain joins TRBV11-2 and TRBJ2-5, with 8 bases lining up with TRBD2. Germline CDR1 SGHAT, CDR2 FQNNGV. CDR3 length equals 15 residues. The V segment lost 1 base and the J segment 5 bases; nucleotides outside the gene matches: 6. The CDR3 bases are TGTGCCAGCAGCTTAGCAGCGGGAGCTCTGGAGACCCAGTACTTC. Amino acid sequence: CASSLAAGALETQYF.

In this sample, this clonotype turned up a few times. The genes are TRBV3-1 and TRBJ1-6; unclear D gene. The CDR3 totals 14 residues. The V gene's germline CDR1 is LGHDT and CDR2 YNNKEL (reference sequence). V gave up 5 bases and J gave up 10 bases, with 15 bases separating them. This chain's CDR3 is CASSFTTNGSPLHF. CDR3 sequence (DNA): TGTGCCAGCAGCTTTACTACCAACGGGTCACCCCTCCACTTT.

V is TRBV4-1 and J is TRBJ2-5; TRBD2 matches at 13 bases. Germline CDR1 MGHRA, CDR2 YSYEKL. There are 16 residues in the CDR3. V lost 2 bases and J lost 9; bases outside the gene matches: 9. DNA of the CDR3: TGCGCCAGCAGCCAAACCGGGACTAGCGGGGCCTGGGCCCAGTACTTC. This encodes CASSQTGTSGAWAQYF.

This clonotype appeared a few times. The chain joins TRBV7-2 to TRBJ2-3, with D maybe TRBD1 (6 bases). The V gene lost 5 bases and the J gene lost 4 bases, with 10 bases spanning the gap. The V gene's germline CDR1 is SGHTA and CDR2 FQGNSA. The CDR3 length is 13 residues. CDR3 in amino acids: CASSPDSPDTQYF. The CDR3 DNA is TGTGCCAGCAGCCCGGACAGTCCAGATACGCAGTATTTT. Full variable domain (missing parts from reference TRBV7-2 and TRBJ2-3): GAGVSQSPSNKVTEKGKDVELRCDPISGHTALYWYRQSLGQGLEFLIYFQGNSAPDKSGLPSDRFSAERTGGSVSTLTIQRTQQEDSAVYLCASSPDSPDTQYFGPGTRLTVL.

This clonotype was found a few times. The chain combines TRBV20-1 with TRBJ2-1, with TRBD1 matching 7 bases. With 6 bases clipped from V and 10 bases from J, the junction kept 9 bases outside the gene matches. The CDR3 has 12 residues. Germline values: CDR1 DFQATT, CDR2 SNEGSKA (reference sequence). CDR3 sequence reads: CSATRQGWEQFF. As DNA, the CDR3 is TGCAGTGCAACTAGACAGGGCTGGGAGCAGTTCTTC.

This clonotype has only a few counts. The V and J genes are TRBV7-9 and TRBJ2-1; 11 bases are a match to TRBD1. The CDR3 spans 15 residues. Germline V gives CDR1 SEHNR, CDR2 FQNEAQ (reference sequence). The V segment lost 5 bases and the J segment 4 bases; nucleotides outside the gene matches: 4. The CDR3 nucleotides are TGTGCCAGCAGCCACGGACAGGGGGCTTACAATGAGCAGTTCTTC. This encodes CASSHGQGAYNEQFF.

This sequence joins TRBV13 and TRBJ2-4; D is unresolved. Germline lookup yields CDR1 PRHDT and CDR2 FYEKMQ (reference sequence). Trimming removed 0 bases from V and 10 bases from J, with 7 bases in between. CDR3 length equals 12 residues. For the CDR3, the DNA is TGTGCCAGCAGCTTAGGCCTAGGGATTCAGTACTTC. Translation gives CASSLGLGIQYF.

This clonotype was counted only a few times. The V gene is TRBV6-5, the J gene TRBJ1-5; perhaps TRBD1 as D (6 bases). V was trimmed by 6 bases and J by 2 bases, leaving 17 bases between them. Germline CDR1 and CDR2: MNHEY and SVGAGI. The CDR3 covers 16 residues. The CDR3 here is CASRSTGVAGNQPQHF. CDR3 bases: TGTGCCAGCAGATCGACAGGCGTCGCGGGCAATCAGCCCCAGCATTTT.

V usage is TRBV28 and J usage is TRBJ2-7, with 9 positions matching TRBD2. Germline V gene sequence: CDR1 MDHEN, CDR2 SYDVKM. J lost 5 bases, V lost 7 bases, and 18 bases had no gene match. This CDR3 has 17 residues. The CDR3 protein is CASNSAPSAGGENEQYF. CDR3 nucleotides: TGTGCCAGCAACTCCGCCCCTAGTGCGGGAGGGGAAAACGAGCAGTACTTC.

The gene calls are TRBV5-1 and TRBJ2-5; D remains unclear. Germline CDR1 and CDR2: SGHRS and YFSETQ. Trimming took off 0 bases at V and 2 bases at J, with 8 bases between the two ends. This CDR3 has 14 amino acids. DNA of the CDR3: TGCGCCAGCAGCTTGGACGGGTCTCAAGAGACCCAGTACTTC. Translation gives CASSLDGSQETQYF.

This clonotype was recorded at least ten times. The chain joins TRBV2 to TRBJ2-3; D might be TRBD2 (6 bases). Germline CDR1 reads SNHLY; CDR2 reads FYNNEI. This CDR3 comprises 15 residues. Trimming took off 9 bases at V and 0 bases at J, with 16 bases between the two ends. DNA for the CDR3: TGTGCCAGTTTCTTCGGCGGGGCGAGCACAGATACGCAGTATTTT. Amino acid sequence: CASFFGGASTDTQYF.

The chain carries TRBV6-6 and TRBJ2-1; D may be TRBD2 (6 bases). The germline V gene encodes CDR1 MNHNY and CDR2 SVGAGI (reference sequence). V was cut by 7 bases and J by 12 bases, with 31 bases left in between. The CDR3 length is 17 residues. CDR3 loop: CASTPGGRRTSLQGQFF. CDR3 coding DNA: TGTGCCAGCACCCCCGGGGGTAGACGAACATCCTTGCAGGGGCAGTTCTTC.

This clonotype was seen at least ten times. The rearrangement links TRBV6-5 to TRBJ1-1; perhaps TRBD1 as D (5 bases). This CDR3 has 15 amino acids. The V gene's germline CDR1 is MNHEY and CDR2 SVGAGI. V was clipped by 0 bases and J by 1 base, with 9 bases between them. In nucleotides, the CDR3 is TGTGCCAGCAGTTACTCGACGGGGACGAACACTGAAGCTTTCTTT. Encoded protein: CASSYSTGTNTEAFF.

This clonotype was observed a handful of times. The rearrangement links TRBV5-6 to TRBJ2-2; 8 positions match TRBD1. Trimming removed 5 bases from V and 1 base from J; junction bases left unmatched: 4. This CDR3 contains 15 residues. Germline V CDR1 and CDR2: SGHDT, YYEEEE. The CDR3 protein is CASSSGTGNTGELFF. The CDR3 DNA reads as TGTGCCAGCAGTTCCGGGACAGGGAACACCGGGGAGCTGTTTTTT.

This sequence joins TRBV2 and TRBJ1-1; TRBD1 is a possible D gene (6 bases). Germline V CDR1 and CDR2: SNHLY, FYNNEI. V shed 7 bases and J shed 1 base, with 16 bases lying between them. The CDR3 runs 15 residues. The CDR3 spells CASIEDSAANTEAFF. CDR3 in DNA: TGTGCCAGCATAGAGGACAGTGCCGCGAACACTGAAGCTTTCTTT.

This clonotype was counted between two and nine times. The rearrangement uses TRBV5-1 and TRBJ2-1, with 9 nucleotides matching TRBD2. Germline V gives CDR1 SGHRS, CDR2 YFSETQ. After removal of 3 bases from V and 3 bases from J, the junction contained 4 bases not matched to a gene. The length of the CDR3 is 15 residues. In nucleotides, the CDR3 is TGCGCCAGCAGCTCTAGCGGGGCGGACTACAATGAGCAGTTCTTC. It codes for CASSSSGADYNEQFF.